This T cell receptor beta chain comes out of a study of beta chain features in type 1 diabetes. Study-wide results and limits: Patients showed naive, central memory and Treg TCRB repertoires that appeared more similar than those of healthy donors. Cells with high TCR expression could be over-represented when cDNA is sequenced.

The investigators reverse transcribed all of the isolated RNA, so they sequenced expressed TCRB transcripts. This table comes from immunoSEQ multiplex PCR, and its TCRdb copy is limited to in-frame clones, with some not included. The top ten hold 0.44% of the sample, which has fewer than 400,000 clones, approximately 8.2% seen once. To note about this clone: Its antigen is still unknown.

V lost 5 bases, J lost 6 bases, and 19 bases lay in between. The CDR3 has 15 amino acids. Germline V gives CDR1 SGHVS, CDR2 FQNEAQ. This receptor was taken from a woman aged 18-29 years in good health. The rearrangement joins TRBV7-8 to TRBJ1-2, with D uncertain. The sample comprised central memory CD4+ T cells from blood. CDR3 nucleotide sequence: TGTGCCAGCAGCACGACACCGAACGAGCGTCATGGCTACACCTTC. It yields the protein CASSTTPNERHGYTF. The full variable domain, rest sourced from reference TRBV7-8 and TRBJ1-2, is GAGVSQSPRYKVAKRGQDVALRCDPISGHVSLFWYQQALGQGPEFLTYFQNEAQLDKSGLPSDRFFAERPEGSVSTLKIQRTQQEDSAVYLCASSTTPNERHGYTFGSGTRLTVV.